This T cell receptor (beta chain) is drawn from a study of blood T cell repertoires in COVID-19. Cohort placement rested on clinical history that participants reported themselves. Germline CDR1 and CDR2: SGHRS and YFSETQ. The CDR3 totals 15 residues. With V trimmed by 0 bases and J by 7 bases, 9 bases remained unmatched. Sequencing used immunoSEQ multiplex PCR; TCRdb keeps in-frame clones, though not all of them. The sample contains some 170,000 clones, about 90% of which appear only once. The sequence was collected from a human donor with acute COVID-19. The donor label of this sample is uncertain. V usage is TRBV5-1 and J usage is TRBJ1-2; 7 nucleotides agree with TRBD1. The sequencing input was PBMCs or T cells enriched from blood (not recorded which). The CDR3, as DNA: TGCGCCAGCAGCTTGGACAGGGGTGAAGGAACTGGCTACACCTTC. Amino acid sequence: CASSLDRGEGTGYTF.